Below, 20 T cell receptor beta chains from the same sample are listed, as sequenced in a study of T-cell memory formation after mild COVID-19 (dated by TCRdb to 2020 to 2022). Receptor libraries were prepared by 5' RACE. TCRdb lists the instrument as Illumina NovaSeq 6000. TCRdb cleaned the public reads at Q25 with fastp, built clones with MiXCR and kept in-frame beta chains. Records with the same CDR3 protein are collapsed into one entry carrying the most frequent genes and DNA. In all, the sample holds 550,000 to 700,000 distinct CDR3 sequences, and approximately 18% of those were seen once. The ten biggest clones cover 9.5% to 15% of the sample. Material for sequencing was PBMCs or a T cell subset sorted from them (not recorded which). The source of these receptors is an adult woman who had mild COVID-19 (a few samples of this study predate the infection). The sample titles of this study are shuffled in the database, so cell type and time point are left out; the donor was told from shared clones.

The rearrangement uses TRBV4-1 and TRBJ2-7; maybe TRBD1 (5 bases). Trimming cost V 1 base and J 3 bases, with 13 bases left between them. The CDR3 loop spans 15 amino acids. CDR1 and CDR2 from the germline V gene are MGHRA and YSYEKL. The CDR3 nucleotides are TGCGCCAGCAGCCAAGTGCCATCAAGGGGCTACGAGCAGTACTTC. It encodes CASSQVPSRGYEQYF.

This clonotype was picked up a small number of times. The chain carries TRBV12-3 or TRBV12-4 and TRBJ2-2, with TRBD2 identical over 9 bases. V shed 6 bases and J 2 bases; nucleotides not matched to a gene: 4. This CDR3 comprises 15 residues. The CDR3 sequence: CASRDSGRNTGELFF. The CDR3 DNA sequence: TGTGCCAGCAGGGATAGCGGGAGAAACACCGGGGAGCTGTTTTTT.

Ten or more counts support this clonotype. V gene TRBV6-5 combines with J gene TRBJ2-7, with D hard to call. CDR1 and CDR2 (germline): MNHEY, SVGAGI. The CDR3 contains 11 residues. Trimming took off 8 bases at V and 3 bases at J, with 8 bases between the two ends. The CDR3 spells CASRDGYEQYF. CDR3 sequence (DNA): TGTGCCAGCCGCGATGGCTACGAGCAGTACTTC.

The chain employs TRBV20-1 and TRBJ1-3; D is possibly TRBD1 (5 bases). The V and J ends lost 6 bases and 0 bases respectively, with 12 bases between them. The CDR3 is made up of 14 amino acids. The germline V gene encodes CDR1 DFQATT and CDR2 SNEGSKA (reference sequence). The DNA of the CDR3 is TGCAGTGCGGGACGGAGTCCCTCTGGAAACACCATATATTTT. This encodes CSAGRSPSGNTIYF.

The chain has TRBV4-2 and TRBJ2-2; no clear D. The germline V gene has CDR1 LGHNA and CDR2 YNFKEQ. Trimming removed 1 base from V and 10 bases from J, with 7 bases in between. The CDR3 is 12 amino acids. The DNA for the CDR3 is TGTGCCAGCAGCCAAGTAGCCACGGAGCTGTTTTTT. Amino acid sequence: CASSQVATELFF.

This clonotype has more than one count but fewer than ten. CDR3 sequence (DNA): TGTGCCAGCAGCTCCGGTGGGGTGCTAGCGGGAACTAGCACAGATACGCAGTATTTT. Translation gives CASSSGGVLAGTSTDTQYF. The gene calls are TRBV7-8 and TRBJ2-3; TRBD2 matches 9 bases. CDR3 size: 19 residues. CDR1 and CDR2 from the germline V gene are SGHVS and FQNEAQ. The trim removed 4 bases at V and 0 bases at J, leaving 14 bases unmatched.

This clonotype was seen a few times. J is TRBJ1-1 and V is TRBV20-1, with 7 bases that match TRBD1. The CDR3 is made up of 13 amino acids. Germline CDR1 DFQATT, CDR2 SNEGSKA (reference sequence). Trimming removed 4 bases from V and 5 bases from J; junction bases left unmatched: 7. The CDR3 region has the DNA TGCAGTGCTAACGGACAGGTCTCGACTGAAGCTTTCTTT. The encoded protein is CSANGQVSTEAFF.

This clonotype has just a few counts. CDR3 amino acids: CASSQEIQPNQPQHF. In DNA form, the CDR3 reads TGCGCCAGCAGCCAAGAAATACAGCCTAATCAGCCCCAGCATTTT. V gene TRBV4-1 combines with J gene TRBJ1-5; no firm D call. The V end was cut by 0 bases, the J end by 4 bases, with 10 bases between. Germline CDR1 reads MGHRA; CDR2 reads YSYEKL. The CDR3 totals 15 residues.

The CDR3 reads CASSSSLAGGPTDTQYF. The CDR3 bases are TGTGCCAGCAGTTCTTCTCTAGCGGGAGGGCCGACAGATACGCAGTATTTT. The chain carries TRBV6-2 or TRBV6-3 and TRBJ2-3, with TRBD2 matching over 12 bases. V lost 4 bases and J lost 3; bases outside the gene matches: 8. CDR1 and CDR2 from the germline V gene are MNHEY and SVGEGT. The CDR3 spans 17 residues.

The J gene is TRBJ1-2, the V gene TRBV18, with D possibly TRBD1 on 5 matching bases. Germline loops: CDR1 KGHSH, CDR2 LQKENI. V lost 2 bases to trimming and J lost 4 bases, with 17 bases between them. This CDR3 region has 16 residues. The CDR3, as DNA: TGTGCCAGCTCACCAACTACAGTAGGGGCTGGCTATGGCTACACCTTC. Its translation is CASSPTTVGAGYGYTF.

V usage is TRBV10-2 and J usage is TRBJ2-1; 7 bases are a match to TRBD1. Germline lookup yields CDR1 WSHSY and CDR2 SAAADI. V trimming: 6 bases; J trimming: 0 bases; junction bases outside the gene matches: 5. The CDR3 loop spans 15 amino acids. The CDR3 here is CASRLDRDSYNEQFF. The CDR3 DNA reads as TGCGCCAGCAGATTAGACAGGGACTCCTACAATGAGCAGTTCTTC.

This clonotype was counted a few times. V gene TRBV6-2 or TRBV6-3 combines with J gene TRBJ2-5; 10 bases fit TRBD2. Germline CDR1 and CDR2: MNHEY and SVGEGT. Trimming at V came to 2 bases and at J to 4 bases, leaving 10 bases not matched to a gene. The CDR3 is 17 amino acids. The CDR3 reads CASSYHIEGLARETQYF. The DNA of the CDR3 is TGTGCCAGCAGTTACCACATCGAGGGACTAGCGCGAGAGACCCAGTACTTC.

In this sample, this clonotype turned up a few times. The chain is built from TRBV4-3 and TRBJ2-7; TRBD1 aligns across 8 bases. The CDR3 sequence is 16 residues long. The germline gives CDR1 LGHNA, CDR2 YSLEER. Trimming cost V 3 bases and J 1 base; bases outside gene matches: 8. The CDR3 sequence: CASSHSATGESYEQYF. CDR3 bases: TGCGCCAGCAGCCACTCTGCGACAGGGGAGTCCTACGAGCAGTACTTC.

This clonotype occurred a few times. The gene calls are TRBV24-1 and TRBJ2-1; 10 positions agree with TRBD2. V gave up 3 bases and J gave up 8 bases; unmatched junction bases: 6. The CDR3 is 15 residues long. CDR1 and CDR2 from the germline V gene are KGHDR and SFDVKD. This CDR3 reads CATSDPGTSVDEQFF. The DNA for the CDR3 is TGTGCCACCAGTGATCCCGGGACTAGCGTCGATGAGCAGTTCTTC.

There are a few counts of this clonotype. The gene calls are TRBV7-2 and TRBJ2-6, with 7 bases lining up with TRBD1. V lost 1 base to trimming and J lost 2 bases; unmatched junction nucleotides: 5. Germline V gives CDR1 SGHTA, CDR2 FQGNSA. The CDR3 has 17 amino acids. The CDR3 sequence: CASSLVGQGAGANVLTF. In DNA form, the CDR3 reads TGTGCCAGCAGCTTAGTGGGGCAGGGGGCTGGGGCCAACGTCCTGACTTTC.

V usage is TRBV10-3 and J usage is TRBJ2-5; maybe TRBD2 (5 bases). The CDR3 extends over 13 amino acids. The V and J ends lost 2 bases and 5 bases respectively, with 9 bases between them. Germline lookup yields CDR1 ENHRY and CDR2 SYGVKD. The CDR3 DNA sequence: TGTGCCATCAGTGAGCGGGGAGCGGAGACCCAGTACTTC. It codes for CAISERGAETQYF.

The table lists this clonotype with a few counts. The CDR3 sequence: CASSPIIAYTRETQYF. The CDR3 DNA reads TGTGCCAGCTCACCAATAATAGCCTATACCCGCGAGACCCAGTACTTC. The rearrangement links TRBV18 to TRBJ2-5; D unclear. V was clipped by 2 bases and J by 5 bases, with 18 bases between them. The CDR3 length is 16 residues. Germline CDR1 is KGHSH and CDR2 is LQKENI. Together with reference TRBV18 and TRBJ2-5, the CDR3 gives the full variable domain: NAGVMQNPRHLVRRRGQEARLRCSPMKGHSHVYWYRQLPEEGLKFMVYLQKENIIDESGMPKERFSAEFPKEGPSILRIQQVVRGDSAAYFCASSPIIAYTRETQYFGPGTRLLVL.

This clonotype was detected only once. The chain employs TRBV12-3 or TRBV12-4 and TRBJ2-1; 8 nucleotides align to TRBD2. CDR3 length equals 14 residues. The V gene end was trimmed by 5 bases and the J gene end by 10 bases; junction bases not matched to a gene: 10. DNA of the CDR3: TGTGCCAGCAGTCCCTTCGTACGGGAGGGGGAGCAGTTCTTC. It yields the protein CASSPFVREGEQFF.

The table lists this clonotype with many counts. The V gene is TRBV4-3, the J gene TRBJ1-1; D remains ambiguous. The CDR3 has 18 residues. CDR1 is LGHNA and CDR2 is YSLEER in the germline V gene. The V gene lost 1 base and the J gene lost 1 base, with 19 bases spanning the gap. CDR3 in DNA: TGCGCCAGCAGCCAAGTGACGGGCGATGGGTGGGGGAACACTGAAGCTTTCTTT. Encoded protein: CASSQVTGDGWGNTEAFF.

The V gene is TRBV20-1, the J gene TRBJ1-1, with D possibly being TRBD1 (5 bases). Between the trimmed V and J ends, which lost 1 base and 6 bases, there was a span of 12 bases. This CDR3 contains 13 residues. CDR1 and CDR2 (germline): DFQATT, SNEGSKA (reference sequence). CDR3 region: CSARGQGLSEAFF. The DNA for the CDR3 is TGCAGTGCTAGAGGCCAGGGACTCTCTGAAGCTTTCTTT.